This is a list of T cell receptor beta chains from one sample in a study of early T cells in non-severe SARS-CoV-2 infection. From the 5' RACE reads, TCRdb called clonotypes with MiXCR, one entry per CDR3 protein. The sample lists around 47,000 distinct CDR3 sequences; 11% were seen once. Sample: whole blood. The receptor source for this set is an adult who was a healthcare worker with PCR-confirmed SARS-CoV-2 infection or an uninfected control (not recorded which). CDR3s include the opening cysteine and the closing phenylalanine or tryptophan. D genes are given only for firm matches. Part of the rows lack a size; the others show once, few, many or a class for expanded clones.

v_gene: TRBV29-1
d_gene: NA
abundance: NA
j_gene: TRBJ2-2
CDR3nt: TGCAGCGTTACAGGGAGGAGGGCCGGGGAGCTGTTTTTT
CDR3aa: CSVTGRRAGELFF

v_gene: TRBV6-2/TRBV6-3
d_gene: NA
abundance: many
j_gene: TRBJ2-5
CDR3nt: TGTGCCAGCAGTCCGAGACGTGCCCAGTACTTC
CDR3aa: CASSPRRAQYF

v_gene: TRBV7-9
d_gene: TRBD2
abundance: many
j_gene: TRBJ2-2
CDR3nt: TGTGCCAGCAGCCCAGGAATAAGAGCGGGAGGGCACGCCGGGGAGCTGTTTTTT
CDR3aa: CASSPGIRAGGHAGELFF

v_gene: TRBV30
d_gene: NA
abundance: few
j_gene: TRBJ2-1
CDR3nt: TGTGCCTGGAGTCGATGGGGCAGTGAGCAGTTCTTC
CDR3aa: CAWSRWGSEQFF

v_gene: TRBV3-1
d_gene: TRBD1
abundance: few
j_gene: TRBJ1-3
CDR3nt: TGTGCCAGCAGCCGGACCCCACAGGGGCAGGGTGGAAACACCATATATTTT
CDR3aa: CASSRTPQGQGGNTIYF

v_gene: TRBV29-1
d_gene: NA
abundance: many
j_gene: TRBJ2-1
CDR3nt: TGCAGCGTCGCAGGGGCGGAGCGGAACGCCAATGAGCAGTTCTTC
CDR3aa: CSVAGAERNANEQFF

v_gene: TRBV29-1
d_gene: NA
abundance: NA
j_gene: TRBJ2-1
CDR3nt: TGCAGCGTTGAAGATCAAGGCTTCCTGCAGTTCTTC
CDR3aa: CSVEDQGFLQFF

v_gene: TRBV29-1
d_gene: TRBD2
abundance: few
j_gene: TRBJ2-3
CDR3nt: TGCAGCGCCCCACTAGCGGCTAGCACAGATACGCAGTATTTT
CDR3aa: CSAPLAASTDTQYF

v_gene: TRBV7-9
d_gene: TRBD1
abundance: many
j_gene: TRBJ2-7
CDR3nt: TGTGCCAGCAGCTCAAGCACCGGGACAGGGCCCTACGAGCAGTACTTC
CDR3aa: CASSSSTGTGPYEQYF

v_gene: TRBV29-1
d_gene: TRBD1
abundance: NA
j_gene: TRBJ1-2
CDR3nt: TGCAGTTCGCAGGGACAGGGGAATGGCTACACCTTC
CDR3aa: CSSQGQGNGYTF

v_gene: TRBV12-5
d_gene: TRBD2
abundance: NA
j_gene: TRBJ2-3
CDR3nt: TGTGCTAGTGGCGCGGGGGGGGATTCAGATACGCAGTATTTT
CDR3aa: CASGAGGDSDTQYF

v_gene: TRBV29-1
d_gene: TRBD2
abundance: NA
j_gene: TRBJ2-1
CDR3nt: TGCAGCGTTGCAGCGGGAGGGGGCACTGAGCAGTTCTTC
CDR3aa: CSVAAGGGTEQFF

v_gene: TRBV3-1
d_gene: NA
abundance: many
j_gene: TRBJ1-2
CDR3nt: TGTGCCAGCAGCCAAGATCACGGACGGGACTATGGCTACACCTTC
CDR3aa: CASSQDHGRDYGYTF

v_gene: TRBV6-2/TRBV6-3
d_gene: NA
abundance: many
j_gene: TRBJ1-5
CDR3nt: TGTGCCAGCAGTTATGGGGAAATCCAGCCCCAGCATTTT
CDR3aa: CASSYGEIQPQHF

v_gene: TRBV7-2
d_gene: NA
abundance: NA
j_gene: TRBJ1-5
CDR3nt: TGTGCCAGCAGCCAAACAGGGCGCAATCAGCCCCGGCATTTT
CDR3aa: CASSQTGRNQPRHF

v_gene: TRBV20-1
d_gene: TRBD1
abundance: NA
j_gene: TRBJ2-5
CDR3nt: TGCAGTGCTAGAGTGGGGACAGCAGTAGAGACCCAGTACTTC
CDR3aa: CSARVGTAVETQYF

v_gene: TRBV3-1
d_gene: NA
abundance: many
j_gene: TRBJ2-2
CDR3nt: TGTGCCAGCAGCCAAGTAACCGGGGAGCTGTTTTTT
CDR3aa: CASSQVTGELFF

v_gene: TRBV10-3
d_gene: NA
abundance: NA
j_gene: TRBJ2-2
CDR3nt: TGTGCCATCCGTGCCCAAGCACAAGCGAACACCGGGGAGCTGTTTTTT
CDR3aa: CAIRAQAQANTGELFF

v_gene: TRBV9
d_gene: TRBD1
abundance: few
j_gene: TRBJ2-1
CDR3nt: TGTGCCAGCAGCAAGGACAGGGCGGGTGAGCAGTTCTTC
CDR3aa: CASSKDRAGEQFF

v_gene: TRBV24-1
d_gene: NA
abundance: many
j_gene: TRBJ2-4
CDR3nt: TGTGCCACCGCCGGGTCCCCGGGAAACATTCAGTACTTC
CDR3aa: CATAGSPGNIQYF

v_gene: TRBV12-3/TRBV12-4
d_gene: NA
abundance: many
j_gene: TRBJ2-5
CDR3nt: TGTGCCAGCAGTTTCGCCGGGGCGGAGACCCAGTACTTC
CDR3aa: CASSFAGAETQYF

v_gene: TRBV6-2/TRBV6-3
d_gene: NA
abundance: many
j_gene: TRBJ2-7
CDR3nt: TGTGCCAGCAACTCGCTCGGGACGGTCTACGAGCAGTACTTC
CDR3aa: CASNSLGTVYEQYF

v_gene: TRBV7-3
d_gene: NA
abundance: many
j_gene: TRBJ2-1
CDR3nt: TGTGCCAGCAGCATAAATTCGGGCGGTGAGCAGTTCTTC
CDR3aa: CASSINSGGEQFF

v_gene: TRBV29-1
d_gene: NA
abundance: NA
j_gene: TRBJ2-3
CDR3nt: TGCAGCGGATGGACGGATACGCAGTATTTT
CDR3aa: CSGWTDTQYF

v_gene: TRBV7-9
d_gene: NA
abundance: few
j_gene: TRBJ1-6
CDR3nt: TGTGCCAGCAGCGCCCAGGGCTCTTCACCCCTCCACTTT
CDR3aa: CASSAQGSSPLHF

v_gene: TRBV5-1
d_gene: TRBD1
abundance: few
j_gene: TRBJ1-4
CDR3nt: TGCGCCAGCAGCTCCAACCCGGGACAGACTAATGAAAAACTGTTTTTT
CDR3aa: CASSSNPGQTNEKLFF

v_gene: TRBV29-1
d_gene: NA
abundance: few
j_gene: TRBJ1-5
CDR3nt: TGCAGCGTTGAAAGCGGGGGCAATCAGCCCCAGCATTTT
CDR3aa: CSVESGGNQPQHF

v_gene: TRBV7-2
d_gene: NA
abundance: many
j_gene: TRBJ2-7
CDR3nt: TGTGCCAGCAGCTTAGTCGGTTCTAACGGGGTAATCTTCTACGAGCAGTACTTC
CDR3aa: CASSLVGSNGVIFYEQYF

v_gene: TRBV20-1
d_gene: NA
abundance: many
j_gene: TRBJ2-3
CDR3nt: TGCAGTGCTAGTTTCGGGACTGCGGGGGATACGCAGTATTTT
CDR3aa: CSASFGTAGDTQYF

v_gene: TRBV30
d_gene: TRBD2
abundance: few
j_gene: TRBJ2-1
CDR3nt: TGTGCCTGGAGGCGCCCTAGCGGGAGTTTTTACAATGAGCAGTTCTTC
CDR3aa: CAWRRPSGSFYNEQFF

v_gene: TRBV6-2/TRBV6-3
d_gene: TRBD1
abundance: NA
j_gene: TRBJ2-3
CDR3nt: TGTGCCAGCAGCCCAGGGGGCTCTATGAAAGATACGCAGTATTTT
CDR3aa: CASSPGGSMKDTQYF

v_gene: TRBV4-3
d_gene: TRBD2
abundance: NA
j_gene: TRBJ2-7
CDR3nt: TGCGCCAGCAGCCAAGAGCCTAGCGGTTCCTCCTACGAGCAGTACTTC
CDR3aa: CASSQEPSGSSYEQYF

v_gene: TRBV6-5
d_gene: TRBD1
abundance: NA
j_gene: TRBJ1-1
CDR3nt: TGTGCCAGCAGTTACTCGCCAGGGGGCGTTTTCGACACTGAAGCTTTCTTT
CDR3aa: CASSYSPGGVFDTEAFF

v_gene: TRBV6-6
d_gene: NA
abundance: NA
j_gene: TRBJ1-2
CDR3nt: TGTGCCAGCAGCCGGACGGTGGAAGAGGGCTACACCTTC
CDR3aa: CASSRTVEEGYTF

v_gene: TRBV12-3/TRBV12-4
d_gene: NA
abundance: many
j_gene: TRBJ1-2
CDR3nt: TGTGCCAGCAGTTCCCGGGGGGGCTACACCTTC
CDR3aa: CASSSRGGYTF

v_gene: TRBV24-1
d_gene: TRBD2
abundance: many
j_gene: TRBJ2-1
CDR3nt: TGTGCCACCAGTGATCCTGGTAGCGGGAGGTCGAATGAGCAGTTCTTC
CDR3aa: CATSDPGSGRSNEQFF